A single TCR beta chain is shown here with its context. The antigen is unknown. The J segment lost 4 bases and the V segment lost 4 bases, leaving 13 bases of the junction unmatched. Per germline, CDR1 SGHRS and CDR2 YFSETQ. The CDR3 spans 18 residues. Sequenced by immunoSEQ multiplex PCR; TCRdb stores in-frame clones only, minus some. The sample carries some 96,000 clones, around 89% recorded once. This specimen comes from a study of T cell responses to AZD1222 COVID-19 vaccine. On the study more broadly: Second-dose schedules of about 4 or about 12 weeks were combined. Study-wide points: Unmutated variant regions are reportedly the target of nearly half of TCRs that are spike-specific.

The V and J genes are TRBV5-1 and TRBJ2-3; 12 bases align to TRBD2. The sequencing used peripheral blood, collected on day 0 of AZD1222 vaccination. The receptor comes from an adult in good health. The CDR3 loop is CASSPDPMLAGGPDTQYF. CDR3 nucleotide sequence: TGCGCCAGCAGCCCGGACCCAATGCTAGCGGGAGGGCCAGATACGCAGTATTTT. The full variable domain, in which reference TRBV5-1 and TRBJ2-3 provide the parts outside the CDR3, is KAGVTQTPRYLIKTRGQQVTLSCSPISGHRSVSWYQQTPGQGLQFLFEYFSETQRNKGNFPGRFSGRQFSNSRSEMNVSTLELGDSALYLCASSPDPMLAGGPDTQYFGPGTRLTVL.